A single sample is the source of the 17 T cell receptor beta chains below, sequenced in a study of blood T cell repertoires in COVID-19 (dated by TCRdb to 2019 to 2021). The library was obtained by the immunoSEQ multiplex PCR assay. TCRdb's version of the immuneACCESS table is confined to in-frame rearrangements and falls short of the full clone set. An unresolved V gene accounts for under half of the shortfall where checked; the remainder is of unknown origin. For this sample the table gives under 200,000 clones, of which about 86% were detected only once. The ten largest clones take up around 14% of the sample. The sequenced sample was peripheral blood. These receptors all stem from a man aged 25 to 40 with active or convalescent COVID-19.

The rearrangement uses TRBV5-6 and TRBJ2-3; 10 bases match TRBD1. Trimming took 4 bases from V and 2 from J; bases not matched to a gene: 10. The CDR3 has 17 residues. Germline V gene sequence: CDR1 SGHDT, CDR2 YYEEEE. CDR3 loop: CASSLRTGTGATDTQYF. CDR3 bases: TGTGCCAGCAGCCTACGTACCGGGACAGGGGCCACAGATACGCAGTATTTT.

This rearrangement joins TRBV7-9 to TRBJ1-1; 7 nucleotides agree with TRBD1. CDR1 and CDR2 (germline): SEHNR, FQNEAQ (reference sequence). Trimming cost V 8 bases and J 6 bases; bases outside gene matches: 12. This CDR3 comprises 14 residues. This CDR3 reads CASGWVTGLSEAFF. The CDR3 DNA follows: TGTGCCAGCGGTTGGGTGACAGGGTTGTCTGAAGCTTTCTTT.

The CDR3: CASSLAGDSGANVLTF. CDR3 sequence (DNA): TGTGCCAGCAGCTTGGCGGGGGACTCTGGGGCCAACGTCCTGACTTTC. V and J are TRBV5-6 and TRBJ2-6, with D possibly TRBD2 on 6 matching bases. The CDR3 is 16 residues long. V was clipped by 0 bases and J by 0 bases, with 7 bases between them. Germline V gene lookup returns CDR1 SGHDT and CDR2 YYEEEE. The whole variable domain, remainder taken from reference TRBV5-6 and TRBJ2-6, is DAGVTQSPTHLIKTRGQQVTLRCSPKSGHDTVSWYQQALGQGPQFIFQYYEEEERQRGNFPDRFSGHQFPNYSSELNVNALLLGDSALYLCASSLAGDSGANVLTFGAGSRLTVL.

The chain uses TRBV9 and TRBJ2-5; 12 nucleotides line up with TRBD2. There are 15 residues in the CDR3. Trimming cost V 7 bases and J 2 bases; bases outside gene matches: 6. CDR1 is SGDLS and CDR2 is YYNGEE in the germline V gene. The chain's CDR3 is CASLGLAGGQETQYF. CDR3 bases: TGTGCCAGCTTGGGGCTAGCGGGGGGGCAAGAGACCCAGTACTTC.

The chain links TRBV6-5 to TRBJ1-1, with TRBD1 matching over 8 bases. The V and J ends lost 8 bases and 1 base, in that order; junction bases with no gene match: 6. Per germline, CDR1 MNHEY and CDR2 SVGAGI. The CDR3 totals 14 residues. CDR3 region: CASLQTGANTEAFF. CDR3 DNA: TGTGCCAGCCTACAGACAGGGGCGAACACTGAAGCTTTCTTT.

The rearrangement uses TRBV29-1 and TRBJ1-2; a weak D match, TRBD1 (6 bases). This CDR3 has 14 amino acids. Per germline, CDR1 SQVTM and CDR2 ANQGSEA. V dropped 3 bases and J dropped 4 bases, with 15 bases sitting between them. In DNA form, the CDR3 reads TGCAGCGTTGAGGGACAAACGACGAGCTATGGCTACACCTTC. It yields the protein CSVEGQTTSYGYTF.

The CDR3 here is CASSRPGYYGYTF. CDR3 DNA sequence: TGTGCCAGCAGCCGACCAGGGTACTATGGCTACACCTTC. The rearrangement links TRBV7-9 to TRBJ1-2; D is possibly TRBD1 (5 bases). The CDR3 totals 13 residues. Germline V CDR1 and CDR2: SEHNR, FQNEAQ (reference sequence). The germline V and J ends were trimmed by 5 bases and 3 bases, with 10 bases remaining between them.

The rearrangement joins TRBV6-5 to TRBJ2-2; the D is unclear. Germline V CDR1 and CDR2: MNHEY, SVGAGI. This CDR3 spans 15 amino acids. V lost 2 bases to trimming and J lost 5 bases, with 12 bases between them. Here the CDR3 reads CASSYRKQTTGELFF. The CDR3 DNA sequence: TGTGCCAGCAGTTACAGGAAGCAGACAACCGGGGAGCTGTTTTTT.

The count of this clone is one. The chain carries TRBV5-1 and TRBJ1-1; TRBD1 aligns across 8 bases. Germline V gene lookup returns CDR1 SGHRS and CDR2 YFSETQ. The ends lost 4 bases at V and 0 bases at J; junction bases unmatched: 2. CDR3 length equals 14 residues. The CDR3 loop reads CASSPGQVNTEAFF. In DNA, the CDR3 is TGCGCCAGCAGCCCGGGACAGGTGAACACTGAAGCTTTCTTT.

This sequence joins TRBV30 and TRBJ1-2; the D gene is possibly TRBD1 (6 bases). The CDR3 has 12 residues. Germline CDR1 reads GTSNPN; CDR2 reads SVGIG (reference sequence). V was clipped by 3 bases and J by 12 bases, with 17 bases between them. The CDR3 reads CAWSLGGHWNTF. The CDR3, as DNA: TGTGCCTGGAGCCTAGGGGGACATTGGAACACCTTC. Looking up the rest from reference TRBV30 and TRBJ1-2 gives the full variable domain: SQTIHQWPATLVQPVGSPLSLECTVEGTSNPNLYWYRQAAGRGLQLLFYSVGIGQISSEVPQNLSASRPQDRQFILSSKKLLLSDSGFYLCAWSLGGHWNTFGSGTRLTVV.

The chain joins TRBV5-1 to TRBJ2-5, with D tentatively TRBD2 (7 bases). The V end was cut by 4 bases, the J end by 5 bases, with 18 bases between. Germline loops: CDR1 SGHRS, CDR2 YFSETQ. CDR3 length equals 15 residues. As DNA, the CDR3 is TGCGCCAGCAGCCTTCAAATGGGGGGGCCGGAGACCCAGTACTTC. Translation: CASSLQMGGPETQYF.

V usage is TRBV28 and J usage is TRBJ2-4; perhaps TRBD1 as D (7 bases). This CDR3 has 14 residues. Per the germline V gene, CDR1 is MDHEN and CDR2 is SYDVKM. The V end was cut by 6 bases, the J end by 9 bases, with 18 bases between. The CDR3 loop reads CASSRETGRSIQYF. As DNA, the CDR3 is TGTGCCAGCAGCCGAGAGACAGGGAGGAGCATTCAGTACTTC.

The DNA of the CDR3 is TGCGCCAGCAGCCAGGAAAGGACAGGGCAGGGGAAAGGCTACACCTTC. It codes for CASSQERTGQGKGYTF. This chain uses TRBV4-1 with TRBJ1-2; 8 positions agree with TRBD1. The CDR3 loop spans 16 amino acids. The V gene's germline CDR1 is MGHRA and CDR2 YSYEKL. V shed 3 bases and J 8 bases; nucleotides not matched to a gene: 14.

This CDR3 reads CASSPLTGWTEAFF. CDR3 bases: TGTGCCAGCAGTCCCCTGACAGGGTGGACTGAAGCTTTCTTT. The chain combines TRBV27 with TRBJ1-1; TRBD1 matches at 7 bases. Germline lookup yields CDR1 MNHEY and CDR2 SMNVEV (reference sequence). With 5 bases clipped from V and 5 bases from J, the junction kept 8 bases outside the gene matches. This CDR3 is 14 amino acids long.

V is TRBV7-8 and J is TRBJ2-3, with 7 positions matching TRBD2. The CDR3 is 17 amino acids. Germline-derived CDR1 and CDR2 are SGHVS and FQNEAQ. Trimming removed 1 base from V and 0 bases from J; junction bases left unmatched: 7. The CDR3, as DNA: TGTGCCAGCAGCTTAGACCCACTAGCGACTAGCACAGATACGCAGTATTTT. It translates to CASSLDPLATSTDTQYF.

The gene calls are TRBV7-8 and TRBJ1-3; tentatively, D is TRBD1 (5 bases). Germline lookup yields CDR1 SGHVS and CDR2 FQNEAQ. CDR3 length: 14 amino acids. V was shortened by 4 bases and J by 0 bases, with 7 bases between the two germline ends. The CDR3 region has the DNA TGTGCCAGCAGCTCGGGACTCTCTGGAAACACCATATATTTT. This encodes CASSSGLSGNTIYF.

V is TRBV7-9 and J is TRBJ1-5, with D possibly being TRBD1 (6 bases). Germline V gene data show CDR1 as SEHNR and CDR2 as FQNEAQ (reference sequence). CDR3 length: 15 amino acids. V lost 6 bases, J lost 7 bases, and 19 bases lay in between. The chain's CDR3 is CASSSSWGGQQPQHF. CDR3 DNA: TGTGCCAGCAGTTCTAGCTGGGGGGGGCAACAGCCCCAGCATTTT.